These 15 T cell receptor beta chains were all obtained from the same sample, sequenced in a study of low-dose radiotherapy and immunotherapy resistance in tumors. Covering alpha and beta chains, TRAV- and TRBV-specific primers were used for the first-strand cDNA. Using a constant-region primer together with a V-primer adapter, TCRs were subjected to around 22 PCR cycles of amplification. TCRdb re-called the reads with MiXCR, one entry per CDR3 protein. Of 65,000 to 95,000 distinct CDR3 sequences in the sample, approximately 20% are singletons; the top ten hold over 4.5%. Time point specified: before trial treatment. This material consisted of PBMCs, taken before treatment. The source of these receptors is a male donor with prostate cancer.

This clonotype was seen many times. V is TRBV20-1 and J is TRBJ2-2; D not resolved. The CDR3 runs to 14 residues. Germline V gene sequence: CDR1 DFQATT, CDR2 SNEGSKA (reference sequence). Trimming removed 0 bases from V and 5 bases from J, with 10 bases in between. The CDR3 nucleotides read TGCAGTGCTAGAGACCCCCGTATGACCGGGGAGCTGTTTTTT. Protein: CSARDPRMTGELFF.

This clonotype was found many times. The genes are TRBV4-2 and TRBJ1-5, with D possibly being TRBD1 (5 bases). The CDR3 has 17 amino acids. CDR1 LGHNA and CDR2 YNFKEQ come from the germline V gene. V gave up 2 bases and J gave up 2 bases, with 16 bases separating them. This CDR3 is CASSQPGDTGGNQPQHF. The DNA for the CDR3 is TGTGCCAGCAGCCAACCGGGAGACACGGGGGGCAATCAGCCCCAGCATTTT.

The sample holds many counts of this clonotype. The rearrangement joins TRBV5-1 to TRBJ1-6; TRBD1 agrees at 9 bases. Trimming at V came to 2 bases and at J to 8 bases, leaving 8 bases not matched to a gene. Germline CDR1 reads SGHRS; CDR2 reads YFSETQ. This CDR3 contains 16 residues. CDR3 loop: CASSLLPGQGDSPLHF. DNA for the CDR3: TGCGCCAGCAGCTTACTACCGGGACAGGGCGATTCACCCCTCCACTTT.

Many counts were recorded for this clonotype. The chain links TRBV5-6 to TRBJ1-4; D is undetermined. Germline assignment: CDR1 SGHDT and CDR2 YYEEEE. The CDR3 is 17 residues long. CDR3 coding DNA: TGTGCACTCGTAACAAGTTCGAATGAGGAGAGGAGTGAAAAACTGTTTTTT. It yields the protein CALVTSSNEERSEKLFF.

Turning to this clonotype: Since a far larger clone is one base different, this is likely a read error. The chain carries TRBV6-5 and TRBJ2-7, with D possibly matching TRBD1 (6 bases). The CDR3 spans 13 residues. Germline V lookup: CDR1 MNHEY, CDR2 SVGAGI. Deletions cut 5 bases from V and 6 bases from J, with 14 bases between. The CDR3 DNA reads as TGTGCCAGCAGTGGAGACAGGACCTGCGAGCAGTACTTC. This sequence encodes CASSGDRTCEQYF.

This clonotype was seen more than once but under ten times. Since a much larger clone is just one base distant, this may be a read error. The chain recombines TRBV6-2 or TRBV6-3 with TRBJ2-3, with a possible D match to TRBD1 (6 bases). CDR1 MNHEY and CDR2 SVGEGT come from the germline V gene. This CDR3 is built from 13 residues. V lost 5 bases, J lost 1 base, and 7 bases lay in between. Here the CDR3 DNA reads TGTGCCAGCAGTAACAGGGGCACAGATACGCAGTATTTT. Translated: CASSNRGTDTQYF.

The chain couples TRBV4-2 to TRBJ1-5, with D perhaps TRBD1 (6 bases). CDR1 is LGHNA and CDR2 is YNFKEQ in the germline V gene. V lost 3 bases and J 1 base, leaving 16 bases between the germline ends. The CDR3 loop spans 17 amino acids. This chain's CDR3 is CASSQGDGGRSNQPQHF. For the CDR3, the DNA is TGTGCCAGCAGCCAGGGGGACGGGGGCAGAAGCAATCAGCCCCAGCATTTT.

This clonotype was found many times. The chain uses TRBV7-9 and TRBJ1-1, with a tentative D call TRBD1 (6 bases). This CDR3 spans 14 amino acids. Trimming cost V 1 base and J 1 base, with 7 bases left between them. CDR1 and CDR2 from the germline V gene are SEHNR and FQNEAQ (reference sequence). CDR3 sequence reads: CASSLGGQNTEAFF. DNA for the CDR3: TGTGCCAGCAGCTTAGGGGGACAGAACACTGAAGCTTTCTTT.

There are many counts of this clonotype. This chain uses TRBV29-1 with TRBJ2-2, with D possibly being TRBD1 (5 bases). Germline assignment: CDR1 SQVTM and CDR2 ANQGSEA. The CDR3 totals 11 residues. The V gene lost 5 bases and the J gene lost 6 bases, with 7 bases spanning the gap. CDR3 residues: CSVKGAGELFF. DNA for the CDR3: TGCAGCGTTAAAGGGGCCGGGGAGCTGTTTTTT.

In this sample, this clonotype turned up many times. V is TRBV6-2 or TRBV6-3 and J is TRBJ2-2; 11 positions agree with TRBD2. The CDR3 has 15 amino acids. J gave up 2 bases and V 5 bases, and 1 base lay outside the gene matches. The germline gives CDR1 MNHEY, CDR2 SVGEGT. DNA of the CDR3: TGTGCCAGCAGTGGGACTAGCGGAAACACCGGGGAGCTGTTTTTT. Translating it yields CASSGTSGNTGELFF.

This clonotype has ten or more counts. The chain carries TRBV15 and TRBJ2-5; weak D call: TRBD1 (5 bases). Germline CDR1 and CDR2: LNHNV and YYDKDF (reference sequence). CDR3 length equals 14 residues. V lost 5 bases, J lost 5 bases, and 15 bases lay in between. CDR3 in DNA: TGTGCCACCAGCGGGGCCAGTGGAAGGGAGACCCAGTACTTC. Translating gives CATSGASGRETQYF.

This clonotype has ten or more counts. The chain recombines TRBV4-1 with TRBJ2-6; tentatively, D is TRBD2 (6 bases). The germline V gene encodes CDR1 MGHRA and CDR2 YSYEKL. This CDR3 contains 20 residues. Trimming left V 1 base short and J 4 bases short, with 23 bases between. Here the CDR3 reads CASSQVSASVIGPGANVLTF. CDR3 DNA: TGCGCCAGCAGCCAAGTTTCTGCTAGCGTAATAGGCCCGGGGGCCAACGTCCTGACTTTC.

This clonotype was observed many times. The CDR3 protein is CASSGAGAGYGYTF. The DNA for the CDR3 is TGTGCCAGCAGTGGGGCTGGGGCGGGCTATGGCTACACCTTC. V is TRBV12-3 or TRBV12-4 and J is TRBJ1-2; D may be TRBD1 (5 bases). The ends were cut back, 5 bases at V and 4 bases at J, with 14 bases in the middle. This CDR3 is built from 14 residues.

Concerning this clonotype: An end of the junction differs from the germline gene, which may be a read error. The V gene is TRBV6-8, the J gene TRBJ2-2; D is unresolved. Germline assignment: CDR1 MNHGY and CDR2 SAAAGT. This CDR3 has 14 amino acids. This CDR3 is CAISDHSNTGELFF. The CDR3 DNA reads TGTGCCATCAGTGATCACTCGAACACCGGGGAGCTGTTTTTT.

This clonotype was seen at least ten times. The DNA for the CDR3 is TGTGCCAGCAGTTTATTCAGCGATACGCAGTATTTT. It codes for CASSLFSDTQYF. This rearrangement joins TRBV12-3 or TRBV12-4 to TRBJ2-3; D gene uncertain. The CDR3 spans 12 residues. The ends were cut back, 2 bases at V and 6 bases at J, with 6 bases in the middle.